This T cell receptor beta chain was sequenced during a study of blood T cell repertoires in COVID-19. A few counts support this clone. Germline V gives CDR1 MNHEY, CDR2 SVGAGI. J was trimmed by 8 bases and V by 5 bases; bases with no gene match: 11. The CDR3 has 15 residues. This table comes from immunoSEQ multiplex PCR, and its TCRdb copy is limited to in-frame clones, with some not included. The sample holds roughly 250,000 clones, 88% seen once. The origin of this receptor is a woman between 40 and 55 years old who had been exposed to COVID-19. Source material: PBMCs or T cells enriched from blood (not recorded which). The chain combines TRBV6-5 with TRBJ1-2; 10 bases map to TRBD1. The CDR3 DNA sequence: TGTGCCAGCAGTACCCCGACAGGGGGCTTGGGGGGCTACACCTTC. It encodes CASSTPTGGLGGYTF.